This T cell receptor beta chain derives from a study of T cell repertoires in cytomegalovirus infection. Study-wide findings and caveats: HLA-C-restricted, CMV-specific TCR beta clonotypes were dominant ex vivo. Summed frequency of shared TCR beta families picked out CMV carriers who also had the relevant HLA.

MiXCR was run by TCRdb on the reads, yielding one entry per CDR3 protein. The top ten hold about half of the sample, which has approximately 590,000 distinct CDR3 sequences, around two fifths seen once. CDR1 and CDR2 (germline): DFQATT, SNEGSKA (reference sequence). V was cut by 5 bases and J by 4 bases, with 14 bases left in between. The CDR3 has 14 residues. Remarks on this clonotype: Its antigen is still unknown.

The chain has TRBV20-1 and TRBJ2-2; weak D call: TRBD2 (6 bases). The starting material was cultured PBMCs, obtained from culture after CMV antigen stimulation. The origin of this receptor is a human donor in good health (CMV status not recorded). Some clones in this sample may be carry-over from other donors' samples. The CDR3 DNA sequence: TGCAGTGCTGAGCGGGTGCGGTCCACCGGGGAGCTGTTTTTT. Protein product: CSAERVRSTGELFF.